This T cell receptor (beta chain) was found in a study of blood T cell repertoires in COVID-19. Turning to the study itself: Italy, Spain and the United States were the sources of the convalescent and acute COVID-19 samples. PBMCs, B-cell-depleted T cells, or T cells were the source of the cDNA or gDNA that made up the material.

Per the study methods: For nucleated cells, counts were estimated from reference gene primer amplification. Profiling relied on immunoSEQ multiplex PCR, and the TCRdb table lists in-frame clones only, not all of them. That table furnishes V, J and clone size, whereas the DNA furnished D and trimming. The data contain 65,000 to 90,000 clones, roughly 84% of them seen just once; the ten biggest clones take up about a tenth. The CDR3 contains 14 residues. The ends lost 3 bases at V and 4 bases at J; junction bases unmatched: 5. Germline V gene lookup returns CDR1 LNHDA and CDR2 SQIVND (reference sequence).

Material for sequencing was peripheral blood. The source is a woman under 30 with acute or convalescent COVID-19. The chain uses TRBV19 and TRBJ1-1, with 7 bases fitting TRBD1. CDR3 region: CASSIDRVGTEAFF. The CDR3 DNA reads TGTGCCAGTAGTATTGACAGGGTGGGCACTGAAGCTTTCTTT.